The 31 T cell receptor beta chains given below trace back to one sample, sequenced in a study of shared clonotypes between healthy human individuals. Sequencing was performed with immunoSEQ multiplex PCR; in TCRdb, only in-frame clones are kept and a portion is missing. The table lists some 1,900,000 clones, about 94% of them singletons, with approximately 1% in the top ten. CD45RO-negative, CCR7-selected cells formed the naive CD8 fraction, which excluded terminally differentiated effector memory CD45RA+ cells. Source material: naive CD8+ T cells sorted from blood. These receptors originate from a man aged 18 to 30 in good health.

The chain employs TRBV29-1 and TRBJ2-2; tentatively, D is TRBD1 (6 bases). The CDR3 is 13 residues long. From germline, CDR1 is SQVTM and CDR2 ANQGSEA. Trimming stripped 3 bases from V and 11 bases from J, with 16 bases between. The CDR3 region has the DNA TGCAGCGTTGATACCGCAGGGGCCCCTGAGCTGTTTTTT. Encoded protein: CSVDTAGAPELFF.

In regard to this clone: Other DNA sequences within the sample encode an identical CDR3. V and J are TRBV28 and TRBJ2-7, with D perhaps matching TRBD1 or TRBD2 (5 bases each). This CDR3 contains 11 residues. The germline V gene encodes CDR1 MDHEN and CDR2 SYDVKM. Trimming pared 4 bases from V and 4 bases from J, leaving 5 bases between. CDR3 sequence (DNA): TGTGCCAGCAGTTGGGGGTACGAGCAGTACTTC. This gives the protein CASSWGYEQYF.

The rearrangement links TRBV28 to TRBJ2-7; possible D gene TRBD2, 6 bases. Per germline, CDR1 MDHEN and CDR2 SYDVKM. Trimming cost V 8 bases and J 3 bases, with 11 bases left between them. The CDR3 runs 12 residues. The CDR3 loop is CASSEGFYEQYF. For the CDR3, the DNA is TGTGCCAGCTCGGAGGGCTTCTACGAGCAGTACTTC.

As regards this clone: This same CDR3 is encoded by further DNA sequences in the sample. This chain connects TRBV30 to TRBJ2-7, with TRBD1 matching over 9 bases. Per the germline V gene, CDR1 is GTSNPN and CDR2 is SVGIG (reference sequence). J lost 3 bases, V lost 2 bases, and 8 bases had no gene match. The CDR3 loop spans 15 amino acids. The CDR3 DNA is TGTGCCTGGAGTCTCGTGACAGGGGGGTACTACGAGCAGTACTTC. Protein product: CAWSLVTGGYYEQYF.

Comment on this clone: Compared with germline, one end of the junction differs, possibly owing to a read error. Additional DNA sequences in this sample encode the identical CDR3. V usage is TRBV30 and J usage is TRBJ2-2; D may match TRBD1 or TRBD2 (6 bases each). The germline gives CDR1 GTSNPN, CDR2 SVGIG (reference sequence). The CDR3 is made up of 12 amino acids. The CDR3 bases are TGTGCCTGGAGTCCCGGGGGCGGGGAGTTGTTTTTT. Its translation: CAWSPGGGELFF.

This chain uses TRBV30 with TRBJ2-3, with D possibly matching TRBD2 (6 bases). The V end was cut by 2 bases, the J end by 0 bases, with 9 bases between. This CDR3 spans 14 amino acids. Germline CDR1 and CDR2: GTSNPN and SVGIG (reference sequence). The CDR3 DNA reads TGTGCCTGGAGTCCGGGGGATAGCACAGATACGCAGTATTTT. The encoded protein is CAWSPGDSTDTQYF.

The rearrangement joins TRBV19 to TRBJ1-5; a weak D match, TRBD1 (5 bases). CDR1 and CDR2 (germline): LNHDA, SQIVND (reference sequence). Trimming removed 4 bases at V and 3 bases at J, with 16 bases between. This CDR3 spans 16 amino acids. The DNA of the CDR3 is TGTGCCAGTAGTAGTTTGGGGGAGGGAATCAATCAGCCCCAGCATTTT. Translated, it gives CASSSLGEGINQPQHF.

V usage is TRBV7-2 and J usage is TRBJ2-7; TRBD1 might be the D (5 bases). The germline V gene encodes CDR1 SGHTA and CDR2 FQGNSA. V was trimmed by 1 base and J by 3 bases, leaving 10 bases between them. The CDR3 covers 14 residues. CDR3 in DNA: TGTGCCAGCAGCTTAGAAGGGGCTAACTACGAGCAGTACTTC. Translation gives CASSLEGANYEQYF.

Here the CDR3 DNA reads TGTGCCACCAGGCCCGGACACTCCTCGCCGGAGACCCAGTACTTC. Protein sequence: CATRPGHSSPETQYF. The gene calls are TRBV15 and TRBJ2-5; tentative D call: TRBD1 (5 bases). CDR3 length: 15 amino acids. Trimming cost V 6 bases and J 5 bases, with 19 bases left between them. The germline V gene has CDR1 LNHNV and CDR2 YYDKDF (reference sequence).

For the CDR3, the DNA is TGTGCCAGCTTATCCTTTCGGGGCTACACCTTC. It encodes CASLSFRGYTF. The gene calls are TRBV6-5 and TRBJ1-2; no firm D call. V dropped 8 bases and J dropped 8 bases, with 12 bases sitting between them. Germline values: CDR1 MNHEY, CDR2 SVGAGI. The CDR3 loop spans 11 amino acids.

The chain recombines TRBV30 with TRBJ2-1; no firm D call. Germline-derived CDR1 and CDR2 are GTSNPN and SVGIG (reference sequence). The CDR3 runs 12 residues. The V gene lost 1 base and the J gene lost 5 bases, with 6 bases spanning the gap. The CDR3 DNA sequence: TGTGCCTGGAGTGCCGAAGACAATGAGCAGTTCTTC. Protein sequence: CAWSAEDNEQFF.

The genes are TRBV15 and TRBJ2-5; D remains unclear. The CDR3 runs 13 residues. CDR1 and CDR2 from the germline V gene are LNHNV and YYDKDF (reference sequence). The V gene lost 5 bases and the J gene lost 4 bases, with 11 bases spanning the gap. The CDR3 is CATSGSWGETQYF. Written as DNA, the CDR3 is TGTGCCACCAGCGGATCGTGGGGAGAGACCCAGTACTTC.

The V and J genes are TRBV7-8 and TRBJ1-4; weak D call: TRBD1 (5 bases). CDR1 and CDR2 (germline): SGHVS, FQNEAQ. The CDR3 has 16 residues. V gave up 2 bases and J gave up 0 bases, with 10 bases separating them. In nucleotides, the CDR3 is TGTGCCAGCAGCTTACGCGGGGGGGCAACTAATGAAAAACTGTTTTTT. Translating gives CASSLRGGATNEKLFF.

The rearrangement uses TRBV11-2 and TRBJ2-3, with D perhaps TRBD1 or TRBD2 (5 bases each). The germline V and J ends were trimmed by 5 bases and 4 bases, with 16 bases remaining between them. CDR1 and CDR2 from the germline V gene are SGHAT and FQNNGV. This CDR3 is 15 amino acids long. CDR3 bases: TGTGCCAGCAGCACAGAGGGGTCCTTGGCAGATACGCAGTATTTT. It yields the protein CASSTEGSLADTQYF.

The chain links TRBV2 to TRBJ2-1; D gene uncertain. Trimming cost V 3 bases and J 8 bases, with 2 bases left between them. The germline V gene encodes CDR1 SNHLY and CDR2 FYNNEI. The CDR3 is 10 residues long. CDR3 region: CASSEDEQFF. The DNA of the CDR3 is TGTGCCAGCAGTGAGGATGAGCAGTTCTTC.

A word on this clone: Other DNA sequences in the same sample also yield this CDR3. The chain recombines TRBV10-2 with TRBJ2-7; D not certain. V lost 2 bases, J lost 5 bases, and 4 bases lay in between. Germline V lookup: CDR1 WSHSY, CDR2 SAAADI. The CDR3 contains 11 residues. The CDR3 nucleotides are TGCGCCAGCAGTGAGATTCACGAGCAGTACTTC. Translating it yields CASSEIHEQYF.

The chain has TRBV25-1 and TRBJ1-2; D gene unclear. With 5 bases removed from V and 6 bases from J, the gap between germline ends came to 13 bases. The CDR3 has 13 residues. The germline gives CDR1 MGHDK, CDR2 SYGVNS. As DNA, the CDR3 is TGTGCCAGCAGTCCCCTGTCGGGAAATGGCTACACCTTC. Translation: CASSPLSGNGYTF.

V and J are TRBV4-2 and TRBJ2-2; D unresolved. This CDR3 comprises 12 residues. CDR1 LGHNA and CDR2 YNFKEQ come from the germline V gene. Trimming removed 0 bases at V and 10 bases at J, with 6 bases between. As DNA, the CDR3 is TGTGCCAGCAGCCAAGAAAGGTCGGAGCTGTTTTTT. It yields the protein CASSQERSELFF.

V is TRBV11-2 and J is TRBJ2-1; a possible D gene is TRBD1 (5 bases). CDR3 length: 13 amino acids. The ends were cut back, 3 bases at V and 5 bases at J, with 8 bases in the middle. Per the germline V gene, CDR1 is SGHAT and CDR2 is FQNNGV. CDR3 DNA: TGTGCCAGCAGCTTCAGGGCTGACAATGAGCAGTTCTTC. The encoded protein is CASSFRADNEQFF.

This chain uses TRBV6-1 with TRBJ2-7; D tentatively reads TRBD1 or TRBD2 (6 bases each). Germline V lookup: CDR1 MNHNS, CDR2 SASEGT. The CDR3 is 13 amino acids. V was trimmed by 11 bases and J by 7 bases, leaving 21 bases between them. Written as DNA, the CDR3 is TGTGCCCTAGGGGGAGGAGCGCAAGGGGAGCAGTACTTC. Its translation: CALGGGAQGEQYF.

About this clone: A far larger clone is one nucleotide away, so this likely arose from a read error. Additional DNA sequences in this sample encode the identical CDR3. The chain links TRBV9 to TRBJ2-5; D is unresolved. V was clipped by 3 bases and J by 8 bases, with 5 bases between them. This CDR3 has 10 amino acids. Germline values: CDR1 SGDLS, CDR2 YYNGEE. The CDR3, as DNA: TGTGCCAGCAGCGGGGAAACCCAGTACTTC. Its translation is CASSGETQYF.

This chain uses TRBV7-6 with TRBJ1-1; possible D gene TRBD1, 5 bases. This CDR3 has 13 amino acids. Germline V gene sequence: CDR1 SGHVS, CDR2 FNYEAQ. The ends were cut back, 5 bases at V and 5 bases at J, with 12 bases in the middle. The CDR3 DNA reads TGTGCCAGCAGCCCCCGGGGGGGAACTGAAGCTTTCTTT. As protein: CASSPRGGTEAFF.

The chain combines TRBV7-9 with TRBJ1-5; D remains ambiguous. Trimming removed 5 bases from V and 1 base from J, with 9 bases in between. The CDR3 consists of 14 residues. The germline V gene encodes CDR1 SEHNR and CDR2 FQNEAQ (reference sequence). The CDR3 region has the DNA TGTGCCAGCAGCAAGGACCCGAGCAATCAGCCCCAGCATTTT. Translated, it gives CASSKDPSNQPQHF.

This rearrangement joins TRBV6-6 to TRBJ1-4, with no clear D. Germline values: CDR1 MNHNY, CDR2 SVGAGI (reference sequence). The CDR3 has 16 residues. Trimming cost V 6 bases and J 4 bases, with 18 bases left between them. The CDR3 protein is CASSPSGGSVNEKLFF. In nucleotides, the CDR3 is TGTGCCAGCAGCCCTAGCGGAGGGTCGGTTAATGAAAAACTGTTTTTT.

The chain has TRBV5-4 and TRBJ1-4, with TRBD1 matching 10 bases. J gave up 8 bases and V 4 bases, and 11 bases lay outside the gene matches. CDR3 size: 16 residues. Germline loops: CDR1 SGHNT, CDR2 YYREEE (reference sequence). This CDR3 reads CASSAVPGQGIEKLFF. Here the CDR3 DNA reads TGTGCCAGCAGCGCAGTCCCGGGACAGGGGATCGAAAAACTGTTTTTT. Drawing the rest from reference TRBV5-4 and TRBJ1-4, the complete variable domain is ETGVTQSPTHLIKTRGQQVTLRCSSQSGHNTVSWYQQALGQGPQFIFQYYREEENGRGNFPPRFSGLQFPNYSSELNVNALELDDSALYLCASSAVPGQGIEKLFFGSGTQLSVL.

The chain joins TRBV2 to TRBJ2-5; the D gene could be TRBD1 or TRBD2 (5 bases each). The CDR3 is made up of 14 amino acids. From germline, CDR1 is SNHLY and CDR2 FYNNEI. The V end lost 6 bases, the J end lost 2 bases, and 13 bases lay between the germline ends. In DNA form, the CDR3 reads TGTGCCAGCAGGAGGGGAGAAGGTCAAGAGACCCAGTACTTC. It encodes CASRRGEGQETQYF. The variable domain in full, completed from reference TRBV2 and TRBJ2-5, reads EPEVTQTPSHQVTQMGQEVILRCVPISNHLYFYWYRQILGQKVEFLVSFYNNEISEKSEIFDDQFSVERPDGSNFTLKIRSTKLEDSAMYFCASRRGEGQETQYFGPGTRLLVL.

Here the CDR3 DNA reads TGTGCCAGCAGTTTGACTGACGGCGGACCGCTCTTCTTC. It encodes CASSLTDGGPLFF. The V and J genes are TRBV5-6 and TRBJ2-1; D not certain. This CDR3 region has 13 residues. Trimming stripped 5 bases from V and 16 bases from J, with 22 bases between. The V gene's germline CDR1 is SGHDT and CDR2 YYEEEE.

This chain uses TRBV10-1 with TRBJ2-2, with D unresolved. V lost 2 bases to trimming and J lost 4 bases, with 11 bases between them. Germline values: CDR1 WNHNN, CDR2 SYGVQD (reference sequence). The CDR3 spans 15 residues. The CDR3 sequence: CASSEGRLATGELFF. The CDR3 DNA reads TGCGCCAGCAGTGAGGGCAGGCTGGCCACCGGGGAGCTGTTTTTT.

The chain joins TRBV7-9 to TRBJ2-5; TRBD2 agrees at 7 bases. The CDR3 sequence is 16 residues long. Germline values: CDR1 SEHNR, CDR2 FQNEAQ (reference sequence). Trimming took 5 bases from V and 4 from J; bases not matched to a gene: 13. The CDR3 bases are TGTGCCAGCAGCAGCCCGACTAGGCGGGAGAGAGAGACCCAGTACTTC. This sequence encodes CASSSPTRRERETQYF.

The chain links TRBV10-3 to TRBJ2-3; D remains ambiguous. Per the germline V gene, CDR1 is ENHRY and CDR2 is SYGVKD. Trimming shortened V by 3 bases and J by 0 bases, and 7 bases separated the two germline ends. The CDR3 runs to 14 residues. For the CDR3, the DNA is TGTGCCATCAGTGATCCGGAAAGCACAGATACGCAGTATTTT. It translates to CAISDPESTDTQYF.

The rearrangement uses TRBV5-4 and TRBJ2-3; TRBD2 aligns across 15 bases. V shed 3 bases, J shed 4 bases, and the junction held 6 bases outside the gene matches. Germline V gene data show CDR1 as SGHNT and CDR2 as YYREEE (reference sequence). The CDR3 extends over 17 amino acids. Here the CDR3 reads CASSWGTSGGLSDTQYF. CDR3 in DNA: TGTGCCAGCAGCTGGGGGACTAGCGGGGGGTTGTCAGATACGCAGTATTTT.